This TCR beta chain came from a study of sequential checkpoint blockade in melanoma. Study-wide context: Randomization was 1:1 between first-line nivolumab→ipilimumab and ipilimumab→nivolumab. Both treatment sequences were followed by maintenance nivolumab.

Germline trimming cut 1 base from V and 13 bases from J; bases unmatched to any gene: 10. The CDR3 length is 14 residues. The germline V gene encodes CDR1 SGHTA and CDR2 FQGNSA. The treatment here: randomized to nivolumab then ipilimumab (arm A) or the reverse (arm B). Sorted cells were live CD3+CD8+, lacking CD19 and CD56, from PBMCs. Using immunoSEQ multiplex PCR, the repertoire was profiled, and TCRdb retains in-frame clones only, with some absent. This repertoire shows tens of thousands of clones, 86% found once; its top ten account for less than 15%. The sample was CD8+ T cells sorted from blood (inferred from file names), taken from a patient given nivolumab and ipilimumab in sequence. The chain is built from TRBV7-2 and TRBJ2-1; TRBD2 aligns across 7 bases. The sequence was obtained from a human donor with melanoma. Here the CDR3 reads CASSLVGEGSTQFF. The CDR3 DNA sequence: TGTGCCAGCAGCTTAGTAGGGGAGGGTAGCACCCAGTTCTTC.